One and the same sample provided the 3 T cell receptor beta chains below, sequenced in a study of patients and donors after allogeneic stem cell transplantation. TCRdb re-derived calls from the RT-PCR reads in MiXCR, one entry per CDR3 protein. The profile shows 200,000 to 250,000 distinct CDR3 sequences, 13% to 15% of them singletons. Sequenced input: blood, either unsorted or a sorted T cell fraction (not recorded which). The receptors were sampled from a human donor who was either an allogeneic HSCT recipient or a stem cell or donor lymphocyte infusion donor (not recorded which). It is not recorded whose cells these are; they may come from a transplant donor.

The rearrangement uses TRBV5-1 and TRBJ2-2; 12 positions agree with TRBD1. Unmatched junction bases numbered 12, after V lost 0 bases and J lost 6 bases. The CDR3 consists of 19 residues. The V gene's germline CDR1 is SGHRS and CDR2 YFSETQ. The CDR3 DNA sequence: TGCGCCAGCAGCTTGGGTCCACCGGGACAGGGGGCGGAAGCCGGGGAGCTGTTTTTT. This codes for CASSLGPPGQGAEAGELFF. Drawing the rest from reference TRBV5-1 and TRBJ2-2, the complete variable domain is KAGVTQTPRYLIKTRGQQVTLSCSPISGHRSVSWYQQTPGQGLQFLFEYFSETQRNKGNFPGRFSGRQFSNSRSEMNVSTLELGDSALYLCASSLGPPGQGAEAGELFFGEGSRLTVL.

This clonotype was seen only once. The CDR3 region is CASSGTGLGYTF. As DNA, the CDR3 is TGTGCCAGCAGTGGAACAGGTCTTGGCTACACCTTC. V gene TRBV27 combines with J gene TRBJ1-2; possibly TRBD1 for D (5 bases). The CDR3 has 12 residues. Trimming removed 5 bases at V and 7 bases at J, with 11 bases between. Looked up from germline, CDR1 is MNHEY and CDR2 is SMNVEV (reference sequence).

This chain connects TRBV5-1 to TRBJ2-5; weak D call: TRBD1 (6 bases). Germline V gene sequence: CDR1 SGHRS, CDR2 YFSETQ. This CDR3 comprises 18 residues. Trimming removed 4 bases at V and 3 bases at J, with 25 bases between. The CDR3 coding sequence is TGCGCCAGCAGCCCCGGGGCCGGAACGACAGGCCGGGAAGAGACCCAGTACTTC. Protein: CASSPGAGTTGREETQYF.